One and the same sample provided the 18 T cell receptor beta chains below, sequenced in a study of cytomegalovirus exposure and HLA in healthy donors. The PCR employed 60 Vbeta primers together with 13 Jbeta primers. The protocol was immunoSEQ multiplex PCR, while the TCRdb copy is restricted to in-frame clones and leaves out a portion. The data show approximately 130,000 clones, less than 85% seen once. The source material was PBMCs. These receptors were obtained from a man between 35 and 55 years old in good health and CMV-seronegative.

The rearrangement links TRBV18 to TRBJ1-3; D is perhaps TRBD1 (6 bases). The V end was cut by 6 bases, the J end by 2 bases, with 20 bases between. The germline gives CDR1 KGHSH, CDR2 LQKENI. The CDR3 loop spans 17 amino acids. The CDR3 nucleotides read TGTGCCAGCTCCGGAGGAACGGCAGGGACAACTGGAAACACCATATATTTT. Its protein is CASSGGTAGTTGNTIYF.

This chain links TRBV12-5 with TRBJ2-5, with 7 bases lining up with TRBD2. TRBJ2-7 explains the end of the DNA better; the J call may be wrong. This CDR3 is built from 13 residues. Germline values: CDR1 LGHNT, CDR2 FRNRAP. The CDR3 protein is CASGRGTTYEQYF. CDR3 in DNA: TGTGCTAGTGGTCGGGGGACTACCTACGAGCAGTACTTC.

The chain is built from TRBV4-3 and TRBJ1-3; D is ambiguous. Germline lookup yields CDR1 LGHNA and CDR2 YSLEER. CDR3 length: 14 amino acids. Deletions cut 0 bases from V and 3 bases from J, with 6 bases between. The CDR3: CASSQENIGNTIYF. CDR3 sequence (DNA): TGCGCCAGCAGCCAAGAAAACATTGGAAACACCATATATTTT.

Worth noting for this clone: The junction departs from the called germline gene at one end, perhaps through a read error. CDR3 residues: CSSSLSPLAGVLYEQYF. CDR3 DNA sequence: TGTTCCAGCAGCTTATCCCCTCTAGCGGGAGTCCTCTACGAGCAGTACTTC. The rearrangement joins TRBV7-9 to TRBJ2-7, with 10 bases lining up with TRBD2. Germline assignment: CDR1 SEHNR and CDR2 FQNEAQ (reference sequence). This CDR3 has 17 residues.

This clone was seen a few times. The J gene is TRBJ1-5, the V gene TRBV2; D call uncertain. The CDR3 contains 13 residues. From germline, CDR1 is SNHLY and CDR2 FYNNEI. V was trimmed by 3 bases and J by 6 bases, leaving 9 bases between them. CDR3 protein: CASSEGTSQPQHF. The CDR3 DNA is TGTGCCAGCAGTGAGGGAACTAGTCAGCCCCAGCATTTT.

The rearrangement joins TRBV30 to TRBJ1-3; D is unclear. The CDR3 sequence is 12 residues long. Germline V gene sequence: CDR1 GTSNPN, CDR2 SVGIG (reference sequence). V was clipped by 0 bases and J by 8 bases, with 8 bases between them. Here the CDR3 reads CAWSVPADTIYF. CDR3 in DNA: TGTGCCTGGAGTGTCCCAGCGGACACCATATATTTT.

This sequence joins TRBV9 and TRBJ2-7, with 8 positions matching TRBD1. Germline CDR1 SGDLS, CDR2 YYNGEE. V was pared by 3 bases and J by 5 bases, with 13 bases of the junction left unmatched. There are 16 residues in the CDR3. The CDR3 sequence is CASSAGVQGGMDEQYF. CDR3 in DNA: TGTGCCAGCAGCGCCGGTGTACAGGGGGGCATGGACGAGCAGTACTTC.

The V and J genes are TRBV4-1 and TRBJ2-3; 13 nucleotides agree with TRBD2. This CDR3 has 19 amino acids. Germline CDR1 is MGHRA and CDR2 is YSYEKL. Unmatched junction bases numbered 7, after V lost 1 base and J lost 0 bases. The CDR3 here is CASSQGLTSGGLSTDTQYF. Here the CDR3 DNA reads TGCGCCAGCAGCCAAGGTTTGACTAGCGGGGGGCTTAGCACAGATACGCAGTATTTT.

The chain recombines TRBV18 with TRBJ2-5; 9 bases map to TRBD1. CDR1 is KGHSH, CDR2 LQKENI, per germline. The CDR3 runs 16 residues. Losses at the gene ends were 2 bases for V and 7 bases for J; bases not matched to a gene: 11. The CDR3 nucleotides read TGTGCCAGCTCACCATCAGGGACAGGGCTCGGTGGGACCCAGTACTTC. Translated: CASSPSGTGLGGTQYF.

Notes on this clone: The junction and the germline gene differ at one end; a read error may be behind it. The V and J genes are TRBV10-2 and TRBJ1-1; TRBD1 matches 7 bases. The CDR3 loop spans 14 amino acids. CDR1 and CDR2 from the germline V gene are WSHSY and SAAADI. The CDR3 sequence is CASRDRVANTEAFF. The CDR3 DNA reads TGCGCCAGCCGTGACAGGGTCGCGAACACTGAAGCTTTCTTT.

V is TRBV4-2 and J is TRBJ2-1, with D possibly being TRBD2 (5 bases). Deletions cut 1 base from V and 7 bases from J, with 14 bases between. The CDR3 runs 15 residues. Germline CDR1 reads LGHNA; CDR2 reads YNFKEQ. CDR3 region: CASSQGFLASNEQFF. CDR3 bases: TGTGCCAGCAGCCAAGGTTTCCTAGCTAGTAATGAGCAGTTCTTC.

V and J are TRBV7-3 and TRBJ2-2; 9 bases match TRBD2. This CDR3 is built from 16 residues. Per germline, CDR1 SGHTA and CDR2 FQGTGA. Germline trimming cut 8 bases from V and 4 bases from J; bases unmatched to any gene: 11. The CDR3 sequence: CASSTAGGPSTGELFF. The DNA for the CDR3 is TGTGCCAGCTCCACGGCGGGAGGGCCCTCCACCGGGGAGCTGTTTTTT.

V and J are TRBV15 and TRBJ2-5; 7 bases line up with TRBD2. Germline trimming cut 3 bases from V and 1 base from J; bases unmatched to any gene: 8. The germline gives CDR1 LNHNV, CDR2 YYDKDF (reference sequence). CDR3 length equals 16 residues. CDR3 in amino acids: CATSSVPSGRQETQYF. For the CDR3, the DNA is TGTGCCACCAGCAGTGTTCCTAGCGGCCGCCAAGAGACCCAGTACTTC.

The gene calls are TRBV5-5 and TRBJ1-6; 9 bases map to TRBD1. The CDR3 extends over 14 amino acids. Germline CDR1 reads SGHKS; CDR2 reads YYEKEE (reference sequence). V was pared by 3 bases and J by 10 bases, with 5 bases of the junction left unmatched. CDR3 region: CASSSGQGFSPLHF. The CDR3 region has the DNA TGTGCCAGCAGCTCGGGACAGGGTTTCTCACCCCTCCACTTT.

J is TRBJ2-7 and V is TRBV19, with D hard to call. Germline CDR1 and CDR2: LNHDA and SQIVND (reference sequence). Trimming removed 6 bases from V and 4 bases from J, with 7 bases in between. CDR3 size: 11 residues. The CDR3 nucleotides are TGTGCCAGTAGCCCAGGATACGAGCAGTACTTC. Protein sequence: CASSPGYEQYF.

The chain has TRBV4-1 and TRBJ1-5; D not resolved. This CDR3 contains 13 residues. Per the germline V gene, CDR1 is MGHRA and CDR2 is YSYEKL. Between the trimmed V and J ends, which lost 2 bases and 9 bases, there was a span of 11 bases. CDR3 loop: CASSQSQVWPQHF. The CDR3 bases are TGCGCCAGCAGCCAAAGCCAGGTTTGGCCCCAGCATTTT.

This chain links TRBV9 with TRBJ2-1; 8 bases are shared with TRBD1. The CDR3 consists of 15 residues. Germline CDR1 reads SGDLS; CDR2 reads YYNGEE. The trim removed 0 bases at V and 8 bases at J, leaving 7 bases unmatched. In DNA form, the CDR3 reads TGTGCCAGCAGCGTAGGGCAGGGGGCATTGGATGAGCAGTTCTTC. It yields the protein CASSVGQGALDEQFF.

This CDR3 reads CASSQGGRADTGELFF. The CDR3 DNA sequence: TGTGCCAGCAGCCAGGGGGGCAGGGCCGACACCGGGGAGCTGTTTTTT. The V gene is TRBV7-3, the J gene TRBJ2-2, with D possibly being TRBD1 (7 bases). The CDR3 contains 16 residues. Trimming left V 5 bases short and J 3 bases short, with 16 bases between. CDR1 and CDR2 from the germline V gene are SGHTA and FQGTGA.